The entry below gives a single TCR beta chain sequence along with its context. No cognate antigen has been identified for it. Qualities for individual bases were not recorded, and no much larger clone is one base off. The data originate from a study of blood T cells in healthy people across ages (dated by TCRdb to 2014 to 2015). With regard to the full study: In model experiments, template switching captured about one uniquely barcoded TCR beta cDNA molecule for every two T cells. Using the same blood draw, the study looked at two additional independent replicas of 1 million unique cDNA reads for two donors, one aged 18 to 30 and the other aged 80 or older. The donors were divided into four age groups: young (average around 15 years), middle-aged (over 35), aged (about 61) and long-lived (roughly 88). Using deep sequencing normalized with unique cDNA molecular identifiers, the study measured how TCR beta repertoire diversity changes with age.

CDR1 and CDR2 (KGHSH, LQKENI) derive from the germline V gene. The CDR3 has 13 amino acids, counting the end cysteine and phenylalanine. Of the read, only the CDR3 DNA is kept; its 39 bases are in frame from base 1. The receptor library was made with 5' RACE. Sequencing was carried out with an Illumina HiSeq 2500. A second about 7 to 12 cycle PCR used a sample-barcoded 5' primer and a J-beta primer mix. A unique molecular identifier was introduced onto each TCR beta cDNA molecule by a template-switch 5' adaptor carrying 12 random nucleotides. Each sample yielded at least 2.5 million CDR3-containing paired-end reads. First-strand cDNA synthesis was performed from all RNA using the Mint cDNA synthesis kit, with priming by a TRBC-specific oligonucleotide. Following uracil-DNA glycosylase treatment, all cDNA underwent a first 18-cycle PCR with the universal primers M1SS and BC2_uni_R. Under the source paper's analysis protocol: For normalization, 1 million high-quality reads were randomly selected from each sample, with every read carrying a distinct molecular identifier. Instead of being binned into consensus sequences, reads with shared molecular identifiers were discarded. MiTCR, with a Q25 quality threshold and the strictest error-elimination algorithm, was used for CDR3 identification, clonotype clustering and error correction. A nonparametric unseen species model with Euler transformation was used to estimate lower-bound total TCR beta diversity. TCRdb ran its own pipeline on the public reads, namely fastp trimming at Q25 and MiXCR clone calling, and kept in-frame beta chains. Rows with a matching CDR3 protein are joined into one entry that keeps the most common DNA and genes. TCRdb's processing, not the authors', yielded these V and J calls. The sample includes 500,000 to 550,000 distinct CDR3 sequences, with 24% observed a single time. Roughly 9% of the sample is in the top ten clones.

The approximately 40 donors, aged roughly 6 to 90 years, were systemically healthy Caucasian individuals from Russia. Each donor gave about 9.8 milliliters of peripheral blood, drawn into EDTA-treated Vacutainer tubes. Ficoll-Paque density-gradient centrifugation was used to isolate PBMCs, with at least 7 million obtained per sample. Total RNA, at least 6 micrograms per sample, was extracted from PBMCs with Trizol reagent. For every donor, flow cytometry on a PBMC aliquot measured the percentage of naive CD45RAhigh/CD27high T cells. The study at large found these results: Total diversity estimates from one million sequenced T cells were considered lower bounds and underestimates. Conclusive comparison of naive and antigen-experienced compartments was prevented by the profiling of bulk unsorted PBMCs. Observed TCR beta diversity correlated strongly with the percentage of naive T cells measured by flow cytometry. Donor CMV infection status was unknown, potentially confounding age-related changes in expanded clonotypes. Observed TCR beta diversity per million T cells fell roughly linearly with age, and a significant reduction was already apparent by age around 40. Compared with the aged group, the long-lived group had more naive CD4+ T cells, fewer expanded clones and increased TCR diversity, suggesting age selection.

The same sample was also studied in work on T cells of mothers and their children. Taken from the second paper: Nine systemically healthy Caucasian individuals served as donors, namely three mothers together with their six children. cDNA synthesis consumed the entire amount of extracted RNA, loaded at around 1.4 ug RNA in each 15 ul reaction. In the second PCR, the M1S primer added sample barcodes and 2-4 random nucleotides. More than 8.5 million TCR beta CDR3 reads were obtained from each mother, and about 3 million reads were obtained from each child. Thymic selection similarly shapes TCR recombination output in related and unrelated pairs, with minor effect from inherited differences. Related mother-child pairs always showed normalized repertoire overlap that was slightly higher than in unrelated mother-child pairs, though the difference was never significant. No persistent microchimeric T cell clones were detected, at a sensitivity of approximately 90 clones per million clonotypes. Deep NGS was used in the study to compare the TCR beta repertoires of mothers and children and to look for features that separate related mother-child pairs from unrelated individuals. On average, the children were 11 +/- 4 years old, while the mothers were approximately 41 +/- 4 years old. After adapters were ligated using NEBNext reagents, the libraries underwent 100+100 nt paired-end sequencing on an Illumina HiSeq 2000. To prevent cross-contamination, the mother and child libraries were prepared a month apart and were sequenced in separate runs. Each donor had between about 450,000 and 2,100,000 distinct TCR beta clonotypes identified. Naive TCR beta clonotypes were estimated from low-frequency clonotypes matched to each donor's FACS-determined naive share, without sorting.

Sequencing was performed on blood. The sequence derives from a boy younger than 18 in good health. The chain links TRBV18 with TRBJ2-5; the D gene assignment is ambiguous. The closer fit of TRBJ2-7 to the DNA end suggests the J call may be wrong. Here is the DNA: TGTGCCAGCTCTGGGTCCAGCTCCTACGAGCAGTACTTC. Its protein reads: CASSGSSSYEQYF.